The present T cell receptor (beta chain) was sequenced within a study of breast tumors, draining lymph nodes, adjacent tissues (dated by TCRdb to the mid-2010s). Regarding the complete study: Breast cancer patients provided tumor, adjacent nontumor tissue and axillary lymph nodes, and the study compared the TCR beta repertoires across these three sources. The study was designed to assess the relationships and possible T-cell exchange between tumor, surrounding tissue and draining lymph node repertoires in human breast cancer.

TCRdb names Illumina HiSeq 2000 as the instrument used. TCR beta chain libraries were generated by multiplex PCR amplification. High-throughput sequencing was used to analyze the amplified TCR beta chain products. Starting from the raw public reads, TCRdb applied fastp trimming at Q25, assembled clones with MiXCR and retained in-frame beta chains. Each entry is one CDR3 protein sequence, shown with its most common DNA and genes. The sample table contains 150,000 to 200,000 distinct CDR3 sequences; only one count was recorded for 25% to 40% of them. Approximately 4.3% of the sample rests with the top ten. The axillary draining lymph nodes of breast cancer patients were the source of the lymph node samples. Overall study outcomes, separate from this receptor: A scenario in which most tumor T cells derive from the lymph node and then expand within tumor tissue was judged to be consistent with the data. Rather than being directly demonstrated, the conclusion that tumor T cells originate in lymph nodes was presented as consistent with a hypothesis. The similarity between tumor and nontumor tissue repertoires was significantly greater in luminal-like breast cancer than in basal-like breast cancer. Tumor T-cell repertoires showed less diversity than lymph node repertoires and more diversity than nontumor tissue repertoires, and tumor T-cell repertoires showed preferential V and J gene usage.

This clonotype was counted a single time. Its binding antigen is unknown. Qualities for individual bases were not recorded, and no much larger clone is one base off. One read alone provides weak support. The germline V gene (reference sequence) sets CDR1 to PRHDT and CDR2 to FYEKMQ. V is shortened by 8 bases, J by 1 base, and the region joining them spans 13 bases. Counted from cysteine to phenylalanine, this CDR3 has 14 amino acids. The only DNA kept is the CDR3, 42 bases in frame from the first base. The specimen was axillary lymph node tissue. The receptor was derived from a female donor with breast cancer. Some clones in this sample may be carry-over from other donors' samples. This chain joins TRBV13 to TRBJ2-3; possibly the D gene is TRBD2, per 6 matching bases. The CDR3 region has the sequence CASRTGEGTDTQYF. The DNA sequence reads TGTGCCAGCCGGACGGGGGAAGGCACAGATACGCAGTATTTT.